One sample yielded the 9 T cell receptor beta chains listed below, sequenced in a study of patients and donors after allogeneic stem cell transplantation. Using its own MiXCR run on the RT-PCR reads, TCRdb lists one record per CDR3 protein. The table records about 110,000 distinct CDR3 sequences, approximately 40% of them present only once. The sample taken for sequencing was blood, either unsorted or a sorted T cell fraction (not recorded which). All receptors come from a human donor who was either an allogeneic HSCT recipient or a stem cell or donor lymphocyte infusion donor (not recorded which). It is not recorded whose cells these are; they may come from a transplant donor.

This clonotype occurred many times. The chain joins TRBV20-1 to TRBJ1-1; the match to TRBD1 covers 11 bases. Per the germline V gene, CDR1 is DFQATT and CDR2 is SNEGSKA (reference sequence). V lost 5 bases, J lost 5 bases, and 7 bases stayed unmatched. This CDR3 is 14 amino acids long. CDR3 amino acids: CSAFFGQGATEAFF. The CDR3 coding sequence is TGCAGTGCTTTTTTCGGACAGGGGGCGACTGAAGCTTTCTTT.

The chain carries TRBV5-6 and TRBJ2-2; D possibly corresponds to TRBD1 (5 bases). With 0 bases removed from V and 5 bases from J, the gap between germline ends came to 14 bases. This CDR3 is 16 amino acids long. Germline CDR1 is SGHDT and CDR2 is YYEEEE. The CDR3 DNA follows: TGTGCCAGCAGCTTGGCCTATGTCAGGGTGACCGGGGAGCTGTTTTTT. Translation gives CASSLAYVRVTGELFF.

J is TRBJ2-3 and V is TRBV7-8, with D maybe TRBD1 (6 bases). The germline V and J ends were trimmed by 2 bases and 1 base, with 10 bases remaining between them. CDR1 and CDR2 (germline): SGHVS, FQNEAQ. CDR3 size: 15 residues. Here the CDR3 DNA reads TGTGCCAGCAGCTTATTCAGGGGAGGCACAGATACGCAGTATTTT. Translating it yields CASSLFRGGTDTQYF.

This chain joins TRBV30 and TRBJ2-7, with 9 bases lining up with TRBD2. This CDR3 comprises 13 residues. From germline, CDR1 is GTSNPN and CDR2 SVGIG (reference sequence). V dropped 5 bases and J dropped 3; count of bases not matched to a gene: 5. The CDR3 nucleotides are TGTGCCTGGTCTACTAGCGGGCTCTACGAGCAGTACTTC. Residues: CAWSTSGLYEQYF.

J is TRBJ2-2 and V is TRBV29-1; D may match TRBD1 or TRBD2 (5 bases each). Germline CDR1 is SQVTM and CDR2 is ANQGSEA. This CDR3 region has 13 residues. Trimming stripped 5 bases from V and 2 bases from J, with 9 bases between. The CDR3 DNA reads as TGCAGCGTTACCAGGGACAACACCGGGGAGCTGTTTTTT. Translated, it gives CSVTRDNTGELFF.

V and J are TRBV15 and TRBJ1-6, with D possibly being TRBD1 (6 bases). In germline, CDR1 is LNHNV, CDR2 YYDKDF (reference sequence). The V end was cut by 1 base, the J end by 8 bases, with 12 bases between. The CDR3 sequence is 15 residues long. The CDR3 DNA is TGTGCCACCAGCAGAGGAGGACAGCCGCATTCACCCCTCCACTTT. Its translation: CATSRGGQPHSPLHF.

The chain joins TRBV7-9 to TRBJ2-3; no reliable D call. Germline assignment: CDR1 SEHNR and CDR2 FQNEAQ (reference sequence). CDR3 length: 15 residues. V lost 4 bases, J lost 0 bases, and 11 bases lay in between. CDR3 loop: CASSSDISSTDTQYF. The CDR3 coding sequence is TGTGCCAGCAGCTCTGACATCTCTAGCACAGATACGCAGTATTTT. Together with reference TRBV7-9 and TRBJ2-3, the CDR3 gives the full variable domain: DTGVSQNPRHKITKRGQNVTFRCDPISEHNRLYWYRQTLGQGPEFLTYFQNEAQLEKSRLLSDRFSAERPKGSFSTLEIQRTEQGDSAMYLCASSSDISSTDTQYFGPGTRLTVL.

This chain's CDR3 is CSARRPFTKVANYGYTF. The CDR3 bases are TGCAGTGCTAGACGCCCCTTTACAAAGGTGGCTAACTATGGCTACACCTTC. V gene TRBV20-1 combines with J gene TRBJ1-2, with unresolved D. The CDR3 consists of 17 residues. CDR1 is DFQATT and CDR2 is SNEGSKA in the germline V gene (reference sequence). Between the trimmed V and J ends, which lost 2 bases and 0 bases, there was a span of 19 bases.

The chain has TRBV20-1 and TRBJ2-7; D might be TRBD2 (5 bases). Germline-derived CDR1 and CDR2 are DFQATT and SNEGSKA (reference sequence). Trimming stripped 1 base from V and 2 bases from J, with 12 bases between. The CDR3 runs 14 residues. CDR3 protein: CSARGGAGTYEQYF. The CDR3 coding sequence is TGCAGTGCTAGAGGGGGAGCCGGCACCTACGAGCAGTACTTC.